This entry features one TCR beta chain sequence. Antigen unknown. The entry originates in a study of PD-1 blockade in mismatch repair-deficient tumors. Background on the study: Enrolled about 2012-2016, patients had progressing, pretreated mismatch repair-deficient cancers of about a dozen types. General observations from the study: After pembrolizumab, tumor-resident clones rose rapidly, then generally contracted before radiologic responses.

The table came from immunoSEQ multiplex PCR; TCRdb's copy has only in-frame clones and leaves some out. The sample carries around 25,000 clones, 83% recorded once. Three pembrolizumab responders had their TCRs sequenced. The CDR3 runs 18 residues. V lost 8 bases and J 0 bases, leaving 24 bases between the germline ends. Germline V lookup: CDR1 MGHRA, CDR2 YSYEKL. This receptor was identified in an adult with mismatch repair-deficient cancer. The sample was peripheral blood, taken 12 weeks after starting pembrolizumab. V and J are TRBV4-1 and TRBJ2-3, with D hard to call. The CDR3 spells CASRSRVYVLSSTDTQYF. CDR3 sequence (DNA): TGCGCCAGCCGATCTAGGGTTTATGTCCTATCTAGCACAGATACGCAGTATTTT.